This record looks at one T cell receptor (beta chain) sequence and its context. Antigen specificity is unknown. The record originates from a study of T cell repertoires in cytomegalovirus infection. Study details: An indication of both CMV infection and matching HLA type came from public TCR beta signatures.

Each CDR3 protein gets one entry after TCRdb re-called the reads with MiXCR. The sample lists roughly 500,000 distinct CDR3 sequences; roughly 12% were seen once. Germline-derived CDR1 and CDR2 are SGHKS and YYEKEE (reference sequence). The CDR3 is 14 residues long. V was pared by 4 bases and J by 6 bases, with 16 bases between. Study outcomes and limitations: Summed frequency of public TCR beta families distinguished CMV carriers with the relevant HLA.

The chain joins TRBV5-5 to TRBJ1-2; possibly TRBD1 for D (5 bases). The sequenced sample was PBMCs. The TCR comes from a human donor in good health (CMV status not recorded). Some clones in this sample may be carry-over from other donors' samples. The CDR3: CASSGGERSHGYTF. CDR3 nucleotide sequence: TGTGCCAGCAGCGGAGGGGAAAGGAGTCATGGCTACACCTTC.